This TCR beta chain comes out of a study of CXCR3-negative and CXCR3-positive naive CD8 T cells. As for the study in general: For each library, about 1.5 +/- 0.3 million TRB reads were obtained, around 140 million in total.

The CDR3 is 15 amino acids. Germline CDR1 is SEHNR and CDR2 is FQNEAQ (reference sequence). With respect to this clonotype: The antigen remains unidentified.

CD45RO-CCR7+CD27+CD95- expression identified naive CD8+ T cells. The study's findings and limits: Against CXCR3-negative naive cells, CXCR3-positive naive cells showed more hydrophobic TRB CDR3s. Diversity proved comparably high across both naive subsets and much lower in memory CD8+ cells.

The TRB libraries of cDNA were built by UMI-labeled 5' RACE. TCRdb re-called the 5' RACE reads; one entry per CDR3 protein, DNA not given. This listing includes over 55,000 distinct CDR3 sequences. This chain joins TRBV7-9 and TRBJ1-4; absent DNA, TCRdb's TRBD1 call cannot be checked. Sequenced: naive CXCR3+ CD8+ T cells from blood. Subset here: CD45RO-CCR7+CD27+CD95- naive CD8+ T cells expressing CXCR3 (TNR3+). This sequence originates from a human donor in good health. Some clones in this sample may be carry-over from other donors' samples. The CDR3: CASSRGPGRLEKLFF.